Described below is a single T cell receptor beta chain sequence and its context. This clonotype was recorded a few times. Its specific antigen is unknown. Base-call qualities are not available, and no considerably larger clone is one nucleotide away. The time point label corresponds to: persistent/refractory GD, antithyroid drugs over 5 years with positive TRAb. For both TCR sequencing and RNA sequencing, RNA was extracted from PBMCs using TRIzol. The diagnosis of Graves' disease followed American Thyroid Association guidelines. Patients were recruited from an endocrinology department in Xi'an, China. Each patient gave 8.5 to 9.5 milliliters of peripheral blood, collected in an EDTA anticoagulant tube. PBMCs were isolated by Ficoll Paque Plus density gradient separation without further T cell sorting. An Agilent 2100 Bioanalyzer and agarose gel were used to check RNA quality, and a NanoDrop 2000 was used to measure RNA concentration.

This sample stems from a study of regulatory T cells in long-lasting Graves disease (dated by TCRdb to the early 2020s). Some background on the complete study: Persistent Graves' disease was defined as persistently positive TSH receptor autoantibodies together with antithyroid drug treatment for over 5 years. Persistent Graves' disease patients in the clinical cohort had taken antithyroid drugs for 8 to 12 years on average. The study was conducted in China and was registered as a clinical trial. This study used TCR sequencing and RNA sequencing of peripheral blood to compare persistent Graves' disease patients against newly diagnosed Graves' disease patients. A total of roughly 33 samples were covered by TCR sequencing, comprising approximately 13 persistent and around 20 newly diagnosed Graves' disease patients. Overall study outcomes, separate from this receptor: Only the TCR beta chain was sequenced and analyzed. The small sample size was acknowledged by the authors as a limitation that may reduce accuracy. Peripheral blood alone was examined, since thyroid tissue, which constituted the primary lesion, could not be accessed. Patients with persistent disease shared more public clonotypes (around 2,500) than newly diagnosed patients did (966). Compared with newly diagnosed patients, patients with persistent Graves' disease had lower TCR Shannon entropy and fewer highly expanded clones, which suggests clonal expansion.

Libraries were prepared through multiplex PCR. The sample was run on an Illumina HiSeq 4000. TCR beta libraries were built with iRepertoire HTBI primers and Arm-PCR amplification of CDR3 regions. Gel purification was performed on PCR products prior to sequencing. Per the original workflow: Gene usage analysis of CDR3 amino acid clonotypes used the approximately 62 TRBV and 11 to 15 TRBJ segments found across samples. COPE and FqMerger were used to merge the filtered high-quality paired reads into contigs. BLAST was used to align contigs to IMGT TRBV, TRBD and TRBJ reference genes, with CDR3 defined following IMGT. Highly expanded clones were defined as clonotypes with a frequency above 0.1%. Shannon entropy served as the measure of repertoire diversity, while the Gini coefficient captured V-J evenness. Public clonotypes were defined as clonotypes shared by more than one individual. Through fastp at Q25 and MiXCR, TCRdb rebuilt clones from the public reads, retaining in-frame beta chains. Each CDR3 protein appears once, grouped with its most common genes and DNA. What appears here as the V and J calls and clone size reflects TCRdb's work, not the paper's. Counted in this sample were some 370,000 distinct CDR3 sequences; around 21% of them appeared once. Less than 25% of the sample belongs to the ten largest clones.

Sequencing used peripheral blood mononuclear cells (PBMCs), obtained when the disease was refractory, from a patient treated with antithyroid drugs. This TCR came from a female donor with Graves disease.

The sequenced DNA is TGCAGTGCTAGACCCGACAGGGGTCCCTCCCTGAACACTGAAGCTTTCTTT. Translated, it gives CSARPDRGPSLNTEAFF. This chain is built from TRBV20-1 and TRBJ1-1; 8 bases in the middle match TRBD1. CDR3 length: 17 amino acids, cysteine to phenylalanine. Only CDR3 DNA is held: 51 bases, read in frame from base 1. CDR1 is given as DFQATT and CDR2 as SNEGSKA, both from the germline V gene (reference sequence). Here V drops 2 bases and J drops 0 bases, and the junction holds 11 bases not matched to any gene.